Following are 5 T cell receptor beta chains from one sample sequenced in a study of PD-1 blockade in classical Hodgkin lymphoma. The time point here: cycle 4 day 1 (C4D1), after 5 to 7 weeks of nivolumab. Following autologous stem cell transplantation, relapse occurred in every patient, and exposure to brentuximab vedotin varied. Method: immunoSEQ multiplex PCR; TCRdb's copy keeps in-frame clones and lacks some. The sample holds around 46,000 clones, around 90% seen once. Specimen: peripheral blood mononuclear cells (PBMCs), collected before the fourth cycle of nivolumab. The receptors derive from a human donor with classical Hodgkin lymphoma.

This rearrangement joins TRBV5-1 to TRBJ2-5; 7 bases map to TRBD1. CDR1 is SGHRS and CDR2 is YFSETQ in the germline V gene. Trimming cost V 4 bases and J 3 bases; bases outside gene matches: 3. The CDR3 runs to 13 residues. The CDR3 nucleotides read TGCGCCAGCAGCATCGGGACAGAAGAGACCCAGTACTTC. The encoded protein is CASSIGTEETQYF.

A few counts support this clone. V is TRBV18 and J is TRBJ2-7; D gene ambiguous. This CDR3 has 13 amino acids. Germline-derived CDR1 and CDR2 are KGHSH and LQKENI. Trimming removed 4 bases at V and 5 bases at J, with 12 bases between. This CDR3 is CASSLSPFDEQYF. The CDR3 region has the DNA TGTGCCAGCTCACTGTCGCCTTTCGACGAGCAGTACTTC.

V and J are TRBV18 and TRBJ2-5; D is possibly TRBD1 (5 bases). Germline V gene lookup returns CDR1 KGHSH and CDR2 LQKENI. The CDR3 runs 15 residues. V lost 1 base and J 2 bases, leaving 11 bases between the germline ends. The CDR3 is CASSPLINRQETQYF. CDR3 coding DNA: TGTGCCAGCTCACCACTGATTAACAGGCAAGAGACCCAGTACTTC.

The chain recombines TRBV21-1 with TRBJ2-4. TRBV21-1 is recorded as a pseudogene. The CDR3 sequence is 8 residues long. CDR3 region: CAVNIQYF. The CDR3 DNA follows: TGTGCCGTAAACATTCAGTACTTC.

The rearrangement joins TRBV25-1 to TRBJ2-3; tentatively, D is TRBD2 (6 bases). Trimming removed 4 bases from V and 1 base from J, with 12 bases in between. Germline-derived CDR1 and CDR2 are MGHDK and SYGVNS. The CDR3 consists of 15 residues. CDR3 in DNA: TGTGCCAGCAGTGGGGCGGGGAGAGGCACAGATACGCAGTATTTT. This translates into CASSGAGRGTDTQYF.